These T cell receptor beta chains were read from a single sample in a study of PD-1 blockade in classical Hodgkin lymphoma. The repertoire was sequenced with immunoSEQ multiplex PCR; TCRdb's copy has only in-frame clones and lacks some. The repertoire holds over 11,000 clones, roughly 78% seen once, with about 25% in the top ten. The input for sequencing was peripheral blood mononuclear cells (PBMCs), taken before the second cycle of nivolumab. These receptors all stem from a human donor with classical Hodgkin lymphoma. Both conserved end residues are trimmed from each CDR3. The order of the fields is J gene, V gene, clone size, CDR3 protein. Expanded clones are given a class, and other clones once, few, many or no size at all.

>TRBJ1-1|TRBV6-1|.
ASGPQGAGAEAF
>TRBJ1-2|TRBV4-1|.
ASSRTGTNYGYT
>TRBJ1-4|TRBV5-4|few
ASSTGGEKLF
>TRBJ1-4|TRBV5-1|.
ASSQQGRNEKLF
>TRBJ2-3|TRBV7-9|.
ASSSVGDTQY
>TRBJ1-4|TRBV5-1|.
ASRRGGTPATNEKLF
>TRBJ2-1|TRBV15|.
ATSRDQGVYEQF
>TRBJ2-3|TRBV29-1|.
SVQSPGQGGTDTQY
>TRBJ2-7|TRBV28|.
ASSLAPYEQY
>TRBJ2-3|TRBV10-3|.
ATLLAGAATDTQY
>TRBJ2-3|TRBV7-9|few
ASTLSMGPGDTQY
>TRBJ2-3|TRBV4-3|.
ASSQVYGMVDTQY
>TRBJ2-2|TRBV11-2|.
ASSLTGANTGELF
>TRBJ1-5|TRBV7-2|.
ASSSQGDQPQH
>TRBJ2-5|TRBV6-5|.
ASLGVKETQY
>TRBJ1-6|TRBV5-6|.
ASSPVRPLH